Presented here are 18 T cell receptor beta chains from one specimen sequenced in a study of blood T cell repertoires in COVID-19. The table came from immunoSEQ multiplex PCR; TCRdb's copy has only in-frame clones and leaves some out. The sample lists 150,000 to 200,000 clones; about 80% were seen once. Sequencing used peripheral blood. These receptors came from an elderly woman with acute or convalescent COVID-19.

The V and J genes are TRBV5-6 and TRBJ2-2; 8 bases agree with TRBD2. Germline V gene lookup returns CDR1 SGHDT and CDR2 YYEEEE. Losses at the gene ends were 2 bases for V and 6 bases for J; bases not matched to a gene: 6. CDR3 length equals 15 residues. The CDR3 nucleotides are TGTGCCAGCAGCTTCAGGGCGGGGGGTCCCGGGGAGCTGTTTTTT. It encodes CASSFRAGGPGELFF.

The chain employs TRBV14 and TRBJ2-5; 8 positions match TRBD2. CDR1 and CDR2 from the germline V gene are SGHDN and FVKESK. The CDR3 contains 14 residues. The junction had 5 bases not matched to a gene; V was cut back by 5 bases and J by 3 bases. CDR3 protein: CASSALAVEETQYF. CDR3 DNA sequence: TGTGCCAGCAGCGCACTAGCGGTGGAAGAGACCCAGTACTTC.

Only one count was recorded for this clone. The genes are TRBV6-6 and TRBJ1-1; the match to TRBD1 covers 12 bases. The CDR3 runs 15 residues. V gave up 5 bases and J gave up 3 bases; unmatched junction bases: 4. CDR1 and CDR2 (germline): MNHNY, SVGAGI (reference sequence). The CDR3 DNA sequence: TGTGCCAGCAGTACCCGGGACAGGGGGCACACTGAAGCTTTCTTT. This sequence encodes CASSTRDRGHTEAFF.

The J gene is TRBJ1-2, the V gene TRBV10-2, with D possibly being TRBD1 (6 bases). Trimming pared 4 bases from V and 1 base from J, leaving 13 bases between. Germline-derived CDR1 and CDR2 are WSHSY and SAAADI. This CDR3 spans 15 amino acids. As DNA, the CDR3 is TGCGCCAGCAGTGTGACTCAGGGGAATAACTATGGCTACACCTTC. It encodes CASSVTQGNNYGYTF.

This chain links TRBV5-1 with TRBJ1-2; the match to TRBD1 covers 11 bases. This CDR3 comprises 15 residues. V lost 0 bases to trimming and J lost 7 bases; unmatched junction nucleotides: 5. The germline V gene has CDR1 SGHRS and CDR2 YFSETQ. The CDR3 DNA sequence: TGCGCCAGCAGCTTGGGGACAGGGGGCTTCGCTGGCTACACCTTC. It yields the protein CASSLGTGGFAGYTF.

This clone was observed at least ten times. Within the sample, other DNA sequences also encode this same CDR3. The chain is built from TRBV10-2 and TRBJ2-7, with 8 bases identical to TRBD1. Germline loops: CDR1 WSHSY, CDR2 SAAADI. CDR3 length: 16 amino acids. V lost 3 bases to trimming and J lost 5 bases; unmatched junction nucleotides: 12. The CDR3 region is CASSDPVADRGHEQYF. The CDR3 bases are TGCGCCAGCAGTGACCCCGTCGCCGACAGGGGCCACGAGCAGTACTTC.

This clone has a single count. The chain combines TRBV5-4 with TRBJ2-5; 7 nucleotides match TRBD2. CDR3 length: 17 amino acids. Germline CDR1 is SGHNT and CDR2 is YYREEE (reference sequence). V lost 1 base to trimming and J lost 2 bases; unmatched junction nucleotides: 11. CDR3 in DNA: TGTGCCAGCAGCTTGAAGGCGGCTAGCGGTGGTCAAGAGACCCAGTACTTC. It specifies CASSLKAASGGQETQYF.

The chain couples TRBV18 to TRBJ1-1, with 7 bases fitting TRBD1. CDR1 is KGHSH, CDR2 LQKENI, per germline. Trimming removed 3 bases from V and 7 bases from J; junction bases left unmatched: 8. This CDR3 is 14 amino acids long. As DNA, the CDR3 is TGTGCCAGCTCACCTCAAGAGGGACAGCTTGAAGCTTTCTTT. Its translation: CASSPQEGQLEAFF.

The chain has TRBV4-3 and TRBJ1-5; no clear D. The V and J ends lost 4 bases and 3 bases respectively, with 7 bases between them. The CDR3 totals 13 residues. CDR1 LGHNA and CDR2 YSLEER come from the germline V gene. The CDR3 region is CASSRAANQPQHF. The CDR3 nucleotides read TGCGCCAGCAGCCGGGCCGCCAATCAGCCCCAGCATTTT.

In nucleotides, the CDR3 is TGCGCCAGCAGCTTGACTAGCGGGACAAACAATGAGCAGTTCTTC. It translates to CASSLTSGTNNEQFF. This sequence joins TRBV5-1 and TRBJ2-1, with 10 bases identical to TRBD2. Trimming took 1 base from V and 5 from J; bases not matched to a gene: 3. Germline V CDR1 and CDR2: SGHRS, YFSETQ. The CDR3 runs to 15 residues.

This chain uses TRBV19 with TRBJ2-6; D may be TRBD2 (6 bases). V was shortened by 7 bases and J by 8 bases, with 15 bases between the two germline ends. The CDR3 runs 14 residues. In germline, CDR1 is LNHDA, CDR2 SQIVND (reference sequence). CDR3 loop: CASTPGADPNVLTF. CDR3 sequence (DNA): TGTGCCAGTACCCCGGGAGCCGACCCCAACGTCCTGACTTTC.

The chain is built from TRBV15 and TRBJ2-4; D may be TRBD1 (6 bases). The CDR3 totals 14 residues. Trimming took 0 bases from V and 7 from J, leaving 10 bases between them. Germline V lookup: CDR1 LNHNV, CDR2 YYDKDF (reference sequence). CDR3 nucleotide sequence: TGTGCCACCAGCAGAGAATCAGGGGTCAACATTCAGTACTTC. It codes for CATSRESGVNIQYF.

J is TRBJ1-2 and V is TRBV6-5; the D gene is possibly TRBD1 (5 bases). V lost 5 bases and J 2 bases, leaving 15 bases between the germline ends. From germline, CDR1 is MNHEY and CDR2 SVGAGI. There are 15 residues in the CDR3. CDR3 sequence (DNA): TGTGCCAGCAGTCTCCGGGGCGCGGGGAACTATGGCTACACCTTC. Its translation: CASSLRGAGNYGYTF.

The DNA of the CDR3 is TGTGCCAGCAGCTTATGGCCAAGAACAGATACGCAGTATTTT. Its translation: CASSLWPRTDTQYF. V gene TRBV7-2 combines with J gene TRBJ2-3; D is unresolved. The germline V gene has CDR1 SGHTA and CDR2 FQGNSA. CDR3 length equals 14 residues. The V end was cut by 2 bases, the J end by 3 bases, with 9 bases between.

This clone was picked up one time. V and J are TRBV3-1 (or the pseudogene TRBV3-2) and TRBJ2-5; perhaps TRBD1 as D (6 bases). The germline CDR1 and CDR2 sequences are LGHDT and YNNKEL (reference sequence). The CDR3 consists of 14 residues. V dropped 1 base and J dropped 2 bases, with 8 bases sitting between them. In nucleotides, the CDR3 is TGTGCCAGCAGCCAAGGGACAGTTCAAGAGACCCAGTACTTC. Residues: CASSQGTVQETQYF.

This chain uses TRBV5-8 with TRBJ2-7; D may be TRBD1 (5 bases). Germline CDR1 reads SGHTS; CDR2 reads YDEGEE. V was shortened by 0 bases and J by 3 bases, with 7 bases between the two germline ends. This CDR3 contains 13 residues. The CDR3 region has the DNA TGTGCCAGCAGCTTGGACAGGAACTACGAGCAGTACTTC. This codes for CASSLDRNYEQYF. The complete variable domain, with remaining parts taken from reference TRBV5-8 and TRBJ2-7, reads EAGVTQSPTHLIKTRGQQATLRCSPISGHTSVYWYQQALGLGLQFLLWYDEGEERNRGNFPPRFSGRQFPNYSSELNVNALELEDSALYLCASSLDRNYEQYFGPGTRLTVT.

The CDR3 is CASSTQSGGQPSLNNEQFF. CDR3 coding DNA: TGTGCCAGCAGCACTCAGAGCGGGGGCCAACCCTCCCTAAACAATGAGCAGTTCTTC. V usage is TRBV9 and J usage is TRBJ2-1, with 8 bases identical to TRBD2. Germline values: CDR1 SGDLS, CDR2 YYNGEE. With 4 bases clipped from V and 5 bases from J, the junction kept 20 bases outside the gene matches. There are 19 residues in the CDR3.

In DNA, the CDR3 is TGTGCCAGCAGTCAAGGACAGGGGGCCATCTATGGCTACACCTTC. The encoded protein is CASSQGQGAIYGYTF. V and J are TRBV28 and TRBJ1-2, with 11 bases lining up with TRBD1. V lost 5 bases and J lost 4; bases outside the gene matches: 6. In germline, CDR1 is MDHEN, CDR2 SYDVKM. The CDR3 has 15 residues.